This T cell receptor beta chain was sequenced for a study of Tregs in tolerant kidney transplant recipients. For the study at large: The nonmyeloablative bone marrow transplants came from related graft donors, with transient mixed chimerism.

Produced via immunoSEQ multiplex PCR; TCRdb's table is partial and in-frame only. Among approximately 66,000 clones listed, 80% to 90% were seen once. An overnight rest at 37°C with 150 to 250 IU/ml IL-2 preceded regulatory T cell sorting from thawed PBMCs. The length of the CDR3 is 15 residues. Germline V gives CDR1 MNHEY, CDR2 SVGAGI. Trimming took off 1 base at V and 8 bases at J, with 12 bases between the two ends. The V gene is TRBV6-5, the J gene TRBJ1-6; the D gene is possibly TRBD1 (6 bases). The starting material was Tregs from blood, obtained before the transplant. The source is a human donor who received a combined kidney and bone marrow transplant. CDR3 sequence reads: CASSYWGQTDSPLHF. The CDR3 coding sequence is TGTGCCAGCAGTTACTGGGGGCAGACGGATTCACCCCTCCACTTT.